These 14 T cell receptor beta chains share one sample of origin, sequenced in a study of neurological immune-mediated disorders. TCRdb ran MiXCR on the 5' RACE reads and lists one entry per CDR3 protein. This table holds more than 50,000 distinct CDR3 sequences, 7% to 10% found once. The time point denotes: longitudinal time-point 3. The sample taken for sequencing was PBMCs. Source of these receptors: a woman in her forties in good health.

This clonotype was counted many times. V gene TRBV6-6 combines with J gene TRBJ1-2; TRBD1 matches at 9 bases. Germline V gives CDR1 MNHNY, CDR2 SVGAGI (reference sequence). Trimming took 5 bases from V and 3 from J; bases not matched to a gene: 7. The CDR3 is made up of 15 amino acids. CDR3 nucleotides: TGTGCCAGCAGTCCCGGGACAGGGAACGACTATGGCTACACCTTC. Amino acid sequence: CASSPGTGNDYGYTF.

Ten or more counts support this clonotype. V is TRBV29-1 and J is TRBJ1-1, with D unclear. CDR1 is SQVTM, CDR2 ANQGSEA, per germline. The CDR3 is made up of 14 amino acids. Trimming left V 1 base short and J 0 bases short, with 9 bases between. As DNA, the CDR3 is TGCAGCGTTGAAGGACCGGCGATGAACACTGAAGCTTTCTTT. It encodes CSVEGPAMNTEAFF. The full variable domain, completed using reference TRBV29-1 and TRBJ1-1, is SAVISQKPSRDICQRGTSLTIQCQVDSQVTMMFWYRQQPGQSLTLIATANQGSEATYESGFVIDKFPISRPNLTFSTLTVSNMSPEDSSIYLCSVEGPAMNTEAFFGQGTRLTVV.

This clonotype showed up many times. The chain recombines TRBV27 with TRBJ1-6; D is possibly TRBD1 (5 bases). Germline V CDR1 and CDR2: MNHEY, SMNVEV (reference sequence). The CDR3 is 14 amino acids. Trimming stripped 2 bases from V and 10 bases from J, with 12 bases between. The CDR3 loop is CASSLGHPSSPLHF. Here the CDR3 DNA reads TGTGCCAGCAGTTTAGGACACCCGAGCTCACCCCTCCACTTT.

This clonotype was recorded at least ten times. The chain carries TRBV5-1 and TRBJ2-7, with D perhaps TRBD1 (7 bases). Germline values: CDR1 SGHRS, CDR2 YFSETQ. V lost 4 bases and J 4 bases, leaving 18 bases between the germline ends. The CDR3 sequence is 15 residues long. The CDR3 protein is CASSPGGTGAYEQYF. Here the CDR3 DNA reads TGCGCCAGCAGCCCAGGGGGGACGGGAGCGTACGAGCAGTACTTC.

This clonotype occurred many times. V gene TRBV5-1 combines with J gene TRBJ2-7, with D perhaps given as TRBD1 or TRBD2 (6 bases each). This CDR3 has 15 residues. V lost 0 bases and J 2 bases, leaving 12 bases between the germline ends. The germline V gene encodes CDR1 SGHRS and CDR2 YFSETQ. CDR3 region: CASSLDGGRTYEQYF. The CDR3 DNA reads as TGCGCCAGCAGCTTGGATGGGGGGCGGACCTACGAGCAGTACTTC.

In its sample, this clonotype was seen many times. The rearrangement joins TRBV5-6 to TRBJ1-1; D gene unclear. This CDR3 has 13 amino acids. Germline-derived CDR1 and CDR2 are SGHDT and YYEEEE. Trimming pared 4 bases from V and 1 base from J, leaving 8 bases between. CDR3 nucleotide sequence: TGTGCCAGCAGCCCCCGGAGGAACACTGAAGCTTTCTTT. Its translation: CASSPRRNTEAFF.

The chain has TRBV6-5 and TRBJ1-2, with D possibly matching TRBD1 (5 bases). Germline V gene sequence: CDR1 MNHEY, CDR2 SVGAGI. The CDR3 length is 15 residues. Trimming shortened V by 4 bases and J by 2 bases, and 14 bases separated the two germline ends. The CDR3 nucleotides are TGTGCCAGCAGTTTAAACAGGTTCCGCAACTATGGCTACACCTTC. Translation gives CASSLNRFRNYGYTF.

This clonotype showed up just a few times. The chain uses TRBV10-1 and TRBJ2-3; TRBD2 agrees at 10 bases. The germline V gene has CDR1 WNHNN and CDR2 SYGVQD (reference sequence). The CDR3 consists of 15 residues. The J segment lost 4 bases and the V segment lost 3 bases, leaving 4 bases of the junction unmatched. CDR3 in DNA: TGCGCCAGCAGTGATCCTAGCGGGAGACCAGATACGCAGTATTTT. Translating it yields CASSDPSGRPDTQYF.

The sample holds many counts of this clonotype. The chain has TRBV12-3 or TRBV12-4 and TRBJ2-1; 10 nucleotides line up with TRBD2. The CDR3 is 15 residues long. The V segment lost 2 bases and the J segment 7 bases; nucleotides outside the gene matches: 5. The CDR3 DNA follows: TGTGCCAGCAGTTTACCGGGACTAGCGATGAATGAGCAGTTCTTC. The encoded protein is CASSLPGLAMNEQFF.

Ten or more counts support this clonotype. The chain couples TRBV7-2 to TRBJ2-4; D unclear. Germline V gene lookup returns CDR1 SGHTA and CDR2 FQGNSA. CDR3 length: 14 amino acids. With 2 bases removed from V and 2 bases from J, the gap between germline ends came to 7 bases. DNA of the CDR3: TGTGCCAGCAGCTTAAAGGGAACCAAAAACATTCAGTACTTC. Translating it yields CASSLKGTKNIQYF.

Many counts were recorded for this clonotype. V gene TRBV20-1 combines with J gene TRBJ1-1; D uncertain. CDR3 size: 13 residues. CDR1 and CDR2 (germline): DFQATT, SNEGSKA (reference sequence). V was shortened by 0 bases and J by 3 bases, with 8 bases between the two germline ends. The CDR3 DNA reads TGCAGTGCTAGAGAGATGACCGACACTGAAGCTTTCTTT. This gives the protein CSAREMTDTEAFF.

This clonotype has at least ten counts. The junction departs from germline at one end; a sequencing error may be responsible. This CDR3 reads CASSGPGRETQYF. The CDR3 DNA reads as TGTGCTAGCAGCGGCCCAGGTCGGGAGACCCAGTACTTC. This chain links TRBV7-7 with TRBJ2-5; the D gene is possibly TRBD2 (5 bases). This CDR3 spans 13 amino acids. Per the germline V gene, CDR1 is SSHAT and CDR2 is FNYEAQ (reference sequence).

At least ten counts were recorded for this clonotype. This chain links TRBV15 with TRBJ2-2; D ambiguous. The germline CDR1 and CDR2 sequences are LNHNV and YYDKDF (reference sequence). V lost 0 bases, J lost 4 bases, and 3 bases lay in between. The length of the CDR3 is 13 residues. The DNA for the CDR3 is TGTGCCACCAGCAGAGATACCACCGGGGAGCTGTTTTTT. It specifies CATSRDTTGELFF.

The chain carries TRBV5-1 and TRBJ1-2; D call uncertain. Between the trimmed V and J ends, which lost 1 base and 10 bases, there was a span of 14 bases. This CDR3 region has 13 residues. CDR1 and CDR2 (germline): SGHRS, YFSETQ. CDR3 DNA sequence: TGCGCCAGCAGCTTGCGACGGCCGATTGACTACACCTTC. Translating it yields CASSLRRPIDYTF. The full variable domain, completed using reference TRBV5-1 and TRBJ1-2, is KAGVTQTPRYLIKTRGQQVTLSCSPISGHRSVSWYQQTPGQGLQFLFEYFSETQRNKGNFPGRFSGRQFSNSRSEMNVSTLELGDSALYLCASSLRRPIDYTFGSGTRLTVV.